The clone carrying this TCR beta chain was seen a handful of times. A clone one base away is much larger, so this may be a read error. TCRdb redid the clone calls on the PCR reads using MiXCR. This sample yields 45,000 to 65,000 clones, of which 20% to 25% are seen a single time; 4% belongs to the top ten. These data are taken from a study of metastatic and nonmetastatic thyroid tumors. In germline, CDR1 is SGHTA, CDR2 FQGNSA. The CDR3 is made up of 12 amino acids. Trimming removed 3 bases at V and 4 bases at J, with 6 bases between. No treatment of any kind had been given to any patient before thyroid surgery.

The sample comprised blood. This sequence was found in a female donor with papillary thyroid cancer or a benign thyroid nodule (not recorded which). Some clones in this sample may be carry-over from other donors' samples. The gene calls are TRBV7-2 and TRBJ2-5, with unresolved D. The CDR3 is CASSLGSETQYF. The CDR3 region has the DNA TGTGCCAGCAGCTTGGGATCAGAGACCCAGTACTTC.